This TCR beta chain was recorded in a study of T cell repertoires in cytomegalovirus infection. Study-level background: Carrying CMV and the relevant HLA type showed in public TCR beta signatures. Findings and limits, study-wide: Summed frequency of shared TCR beta families picked out CMV carriers who also had the relevant HLA. There were HLA-C-restricted CMV-specific TCR beta clonotypes dominating the ex vivo response.

Germline values: CDR1 ENHRY, CDR2 SYGVKD. V lost 6 bases and J lost 6, with 8 bases in between. CDR3 length equals 12 residues. One entry per CDR3 protein results from TCRdb running MiXCR on the reads. The table has approximately 500,000 distinct CDR3 sequences, approximately 10% seen once. This clonotype was recorded only once. Its specificity is not known. Material: PBMCs. This chain joins TRBV10-3 and TRBJ1-4; TRBD1 might be the D (5 bases). This clonotype was sampled from a human donor in good health (CMV status not recorded). Some clones in this sample may be carry-over from other donors' samples. CDR3 in DNA: TGTGCCATCAGGCAGGGCGATGAAAAACTGTTTTTT. This encodes CAIRQGDEKLFF.